These 9 T cell receptor beta chains were sequenced from one sample in a study of human T cells and chemical hapten exposure. TCRdb fed the RACE reads into MiXCR, producing one record per CDR3 protein. The data contain just over 90,000 distinct CDR3 sequences, about 8.6% of them singletons. Indicated time point: healthy volunteer bleed at 2 weeks. The authors' total RNA extraction used unfractionated whole blood. Sequencing was performed on whole blood. The receptors derive from a female donor in good health. Some clones in this sample may be carry-over from other donors' samples.

The chain links TRBV11-2 to TRBJ1-1; D is perhaps TRBD1 (6 bases). The V end lost 5 bases, the J end lost 4 bases, and 14 bases lay between the germline ends. Germline V gene lookup returns CDR1 SGHAT and CDR2 FQNNGV. CDR3 size: 14 residues. DNA of the CDR3: TGTGCCAGCAGCGTGACCAGGGGTACCACTGAAGCTTTCTTT. It translates to CASSVTRGTTEAFF. Combining the CDR3 with reference TRBV11-2 and TRBJ1-1 gives the whole variable domain EAGVAQSPRYKIIEKRQSVAFWCNPISGHATLYWYQQILGQGPKLLIQFQNNGVVDDSQLPKDRFSAERLKGVDSTLKIQPAKLEDSAVYLCASSVTRGTTEAFFGQGTRLTVV.

This clonotype was counted a few times. The chain recombines TRBV2 with TRBJ1-6; D uncertain. V lost 3 bases, J lost 3 bases, and 9 bases lay in between. Germline CDR1 is SNHLY and CDR2 is FYNNEI. The CDR3 is made up of 15 amino acids. The CDR3 sequence: CASSDAGHYNSPLHF. The CDR3 bases are TGTGCCAGCAGTGACGCGGGCCACTATAATTCACCCCTCCACTTT.

The V call is TRBV27, the J call TRBJ2-2, with a possible D match to TRBD2 (5 bases). The V gene lost 4 bases and the J gene lost 1 base, with 13 bases spanning the gap. The CDR3 is 16 amino acids. Germline V lookup: CDR1 MNHEY, CDR2 SMNVEV (reference sequence). In DNA, the CDR3 is TGTGCCAGCAGTTGGGGTCTAGCAGGGAACACCGGGGAGCTGTTTTTT. The encoded protein is CASSWGLAGNTGELFF.

V and J are TRBV9 and TRBJ1-1; D gene uncertain. The germline CDR1 and CDR2 sequences are SGDLS and YYNGEE. V shed 0 bases and J shed 1 base, with 10 bases lying between them. The CDR3 has 15 amino acids. CDR3 region: CASSVADGQNTEAFF. Written as DNA, the CDR3 is TGTGCCAGCAGCGTAGCTGACGGTCAGAACACTGAAGCTTTCTTT. The complete variable domain, with remaining parts taken from reference TRBV9 and TRBJ1-1, reads DSGVTQTPKHLITATGQRVTLRCSPRSGDLSVYWYQQSLDQGLQFLIQYYNGEERAKGNILERFSAQQFPDLHSELNLSSLELGDSALYFCASSVADGQNTEAFFGQGTRLTVV.

There are many counts of this clonotype. The chain recombines TRBV4-3 with TRBJ1-5; the D is unclear. The germline CDR1 and CDR2 sequences are LGHNA and YSLEER. The CDR3 consists of 13 residues. The V end was cut by 0 bases, the J end by 3 bases, with 3 bases between. The CDR3 DNA reads TGCGCCAGCAGCCAAGACTCCAATCAGCCCCAGCATTTT. Its protein product is CASSQDSNQPQHF.

Regarding this clonotype: At one end, the junction sequence differs from germline, possibly due to a read error. For the CDR3, the DNA is TGTGCCATCAGTCAGTCCGGGGCCGGGGAGCTGTTTTTT. Translated: CAISQSGAGELFF. The chain joins TRBV12-3 or TRBV12-4 to TRBJ2-2, with D possibly TRBD2 on 5 matching bases. There are 13 residues in the CDR3.

This clonotype turned up a few times. The J gene is TRBJ1-6, the V gene TRBV28, with D uncertain. The CDR3 runs 16 residues. The V end lost 7 bases, the J end lost 9 bases, and 22 bases lay between the germline ends. From germline, CDR1 is MDHEN and CDR2 SYDVKM. The CDR3: CASTQLWASGVSPLHF. The CDR3 DNA is TGTGCCAGCACCCAACTATGGGCCTCTGGGGTTTCACCCCTCCACTTT.

This clonotype has a handful of counts. The chain carries TRBV12-3 or TRBV12-4 and TRBJ2-7; D unclear. CDR3 size: 12 residues. Trimming took 4 bases from V and 0 from J, leaving 4 bases between them. For the CDR3, the DNA is TGTGCCAGCAGTTCCGTCTCCTACGAGCAGTACTTC. It yields the protein CASSSVSYEQYF.

V and J are TRBV6-1 and TRBJ2-7, with D maybe TRBD1 (6 bases). Germline V lookup: CDR1 MNHNS, CDR2 SASEGT. This CDR3 region has 12 residues. Trimming pared 6 bases from V and 4 bases from J, leaving 10 bases between. As DNA, the CDR3 is TGTGCCAGCAGGAAGGACAGATACGAGCAGTACTTC. It encodes CASRKDRYEQYF.